The present entry profiles one T cell receptor beta chain with its context. These data come from a study of shared T cell receptors in the human thymus. Here immunoSEQ multiplex PCR was the method, and the copy in TCRdb shows in-frame clones only, minus some. The repertoire has 640,000 or so clones, about 89% of them found once; the top ten carry roughly 0.0089%. V gave up 1 base and J gave up 1 base, with 9 bases separating them. This CDR3 comprises 14 residues. CDR1 and CDR2 (germline): SQVTM, ANQGSEA. This sample also appeared in a second study, on human thymus T cells. That report adds: Samples came from healthy Finnish infants during open corrective cardiac surgery. In corrective heart surgery, resections were taken, and these provided the thymus tissue. Usage of V and J genes appeared biased in thymic and blood repertoires. Thymic repertoires of unrelated individuals were reported in related research to overlap highly.

This sequence joins TRBV29-1 and TRBJ2-3; D is perhaps TRBD1 (5 bases). This clonotype originated in a boy younger than two with a congenital heart defect. The sequenced material came from thymocytes. The CDR3 reads CSVEGQSGTDTQYF. CDR3 bases: TGCAGCGTTGAAGGACAGAGTGGCACAGATACGCAGTATTTT.